This TCR beta chain was sequenced in a study of blood T cell repertoires in COVID-19. Study-wide background: Samples of COVID-19 (acute and convalescent) were obtained from the United States, Italy and Spain. PBMCs, B-cell-depleted T cells, or T cells were the source of the cDNA or gDNA that made up the material.

In the authors' methods: The authors estimated nucleated cell counts from reference gene primer amplification. Clones were sequenced by immunoSEQ multiplex PCR, and TCRdb holds only the in-frame ones, with some missing. That table gives V, J and clone size, and the DNA gave D and trimming. The data contain roughly 250,000 clones, around 82% of them singletons. CDR1 is SGHRS and CDR2 is YFSETQ in the germline V gene. Losses at the gene ends were 2 bases for V and 2 bases for J; bases not matched to a gene: 5. The CDR3 sequence is 15 residues long. The sequence derives from a woman of 80 years or more with active or convalescent COVID-19. Sample: peripheral blood. The chain employs TRBV5-1 and TRBJ2-3, with 7 bases aligning to TRBD2. Written as DNA, the CDR3 is TGCGCCAGCAGCTTCGCGGGAGTGCCCACAGATACGCAGTATTTT. Translated, it gives CASSFAGVPTDTQYF.